This T cell receptor beta chain was documented in a study of PD-1 blockade in classical Hodgkin lymphoma. In this sample, this clone turned up once. The time point is: cycle 4 day 1 (C4D1), after five to seven weeks of nivolumab. Every patient was affected by relapse after autologous stem cell transplantation, while exposure to brentuximab vedotin was not uniform. V lost 1 base, J lost 0 bases, and 10 bases lay in between. The CDR3 has 16 residues. Germline values: CDR1 MNHNS, CDR2 SASEGT. Assay: immunoSEQ multiplex PCR; the TCRdb copy retains only in-frame clones and omits some. The table records just under 10,000 clones, roughly 82% of them present only once.

The V call is TRBV6-1, the J call TRBJ1-3; D is perhaps TRBD1 (5 bases). The material sequenced was peripheral blood mononuclear cells (PBMCs), taken before the fourth cycle of nivolumab. This sequence was found in a human donor with classical Hodgkin lymphoma. CDR3 protein: CASSEGAGGSGNTIYF. The CDR3 nucleotides are TGTGCCAGCAGTGAAGGCGCGGGGGGCTCTGGAAACACCATATATTTT.